The 32 T cell receptor beta chains below all came from one sample that was sequenced in a study of cytomegalovirus exposure and HLA in healthy donors (dated 2017 in TCRdb). Libraries were constructed by the immunoSEQ multiplex PCR assay. The multiplex PCR relied on a mix of 60 forward primers for TCR Vbeta segments and 13 reverse primers for TCR Jbeta segments. TCRdb limited this immuneACCESS table to in-frame rearrangements with V and J called. A share of clones is missing; checked studies link under half to unresolved V genes, and the rest is unexplained. The data table for this sample lists more than 35,000 clones. The ten largest make up 1% to 1.5% of the sample. Sequencing input: PBMCs. Every receptor here comes from a man aged 30 to 45 in good health and CMV-seronegative.

The genes are TRBV4-2 and TRBJ2-5; the match to TRBD2 covers 11 bases. Near its end, the DNA agrees better with TRBJ2-7, so the J call may be wrong. Germline CDR1 is LGHNA and CDR2 is YNFKEQ. CDR3 size: 16 residues. The CDR3 sequence: CASSQDGTSGSYEQYF. DNA of the CDR3: TGTGCCAGCAGCCAGGACGGGACTAGCGGTTCCTACGAGCAGTACTTC.

With respect to this clone: At one end, the junction sequence differs from germline, possibly due to a read error. V gene TRBV2 combines with J gene TRBJ2-1; 8 nucleotides agree with TRBD2. CDR1 is SNHLY and CDR2 is FYNNEI in the germline V gene. The CDR3 loop spans 11 amino acids. CDR3 sequence (DNA): TGTGCCAGCAGAGAAAGGGGACTAGAGGTCTTC. This encodes CASRERGLEVF.

The chain is built from TRBV30 and TRBJ2-5; 9 bases are a match to TRBD2. Germline V gene data show CDR1 as GTSNPN and CDR2 as SVGIG (reference sequence). V dropped 3 bases and J dropped 4; count of bases not matched to a gene: 12. This CDR3 region has 16 residues. The CDR3 nucleotides are TGTGCCTGGAGCGAAGGGGTAGCGGGAGCAGGAGAGACCCAGTACTTC. This translates into CAWSEGVAGAGETQYF. The variable domain in full, with the rest retrieved from reference TRBV30 and TRBJ2-5, is SQTIHQWPATLVQPVGSPLSLECTVEGTSNPNLYWYRQAAGRGLQLLFYSVGIGQISSEVPQNLSASRPQDRQFILSSKKLLLSDSGFYLCAWSEGVAGAGETQYFGPGTRLLVL.

The chain combines TRBV4-1 with TRBJ2-7, with D possibly matching TRBD2 (5 bases). The ends were cut back, 0 bases at V and 3 bases at J, with 12 bases in the middle. Germline CDR1 MGHRA, CDR2 YSYEKL. This CDR3 is 15 amino acids long. The CDR3 region is CASSQDPGLGYEQYF. Written as DNA, the CDR3 is TGCGCCAGCAGCCAAGATCCGGGGTTAGGCTACGAGCAGTACTTC.

This CDR3 is CASRELASSYEQYF. In DNA, the CDR3 is TGTGCCAGCAGAGAACTAGCGTCCTCCTACGAGCAGTACTTC. J is TRBJ2-7 and V is TRBV6-1; 7 positions match TRBD2. The CDR3 sequence is 14 residues long. Germline V lookup: CDR1 MNHNS, CDR2 SASEGT. After removal of 6 bases from V and 0 bases from J, the junction contained 5 bases not matched to a gene.

The chain combines TRBV5-1 with TRBJ2-1, with TRBD2 as a possible D gene (6 bases). V was shortened by 0 bases and J by 2 bases, with 6 bases between the two germline ends. The germline V gene has CDR1 SGHRS and CDR2 YFSETQ. The CDR3 length is 14 residues. The CDR3 loop reads CASSLGLAYNEQFF. DNA for the CDR3: TGCGCCAGCAGCTTGGGACTAGCCTACAATGAGCAGTTCTTC. The whole variable domain, filled in from reference TRBV5-1 and TRBJ2-1, reads KAGVTQTPRYLIKTRGQQVTLSCSPISGHRSVSWYQQTPGQGLQFLFEYFSETQRNKGNFPGRFSGRQFSNSRSEMNVSTLELGDSALYLCASSLGLAYNEQFFGPGTRLTVL.

V usage is TRBV5-1 and J usage is TRBJ1-3; D is uncertain. This CDR3 has 15 amino acids. With 1 base removed from V and 0 bases from J, the gap between germline ends came to 8 bases. The germline CDR1 and CDR2 sequences are SGHRS and YFSETQ. The CDR3 DNA sequence: TGCGCCAGCAGCTTGAGGTCAGGCTCTGGAAACACCATATATTTT. It yields the protein CASSLRSGSGNTIYF.

The chain combines TRBV18 with TRBJ1-4; 8 nucleotides agree with TRBD1. CDR3 length: 20 amino acids. CDR1 is KGHSH, CDR2 LQKENI, per germline. V shed 6 bases and J 8 bases; nucleotides not matched to a gene: 26. CDR3 in amino acids: CASSQFMRSSYRDRNEKLFF. CDR3 bases: TGTGCCAGCTCCCAATTTATGCGTTCGTCTTACCGGGACAGGAACGAAAAACTGTTTTTT.

The rearrangement uses TRBV6-1 and TRBJ2-7; 9 bases match TRBD1. J was trimmed by 5 bases and V by 4 bases; bases with no gene match: 9. Germline V gene lookup returns CDR1 MNHNS and CDR2 SASEGT. The CDR3 is made up of 15 amino acids. The CDR3 is CASSVMGTGSHEQYF. Written as DNA, the CDR3 is TGTGCCAGCAGTGTTATGGGGACAGGGAGCCACGAGCAGTACTTC.

The rearrangement joins TRBV29-1 to TRBJ2-5, with TRBD1 matching 8 bases. Germline assignment: CDR1 SQVTM and CDR2 ANQGSEA. The CDR3 has 14 amino acids. V lost 7 bases, J lost 7 bases, and 14 bases stayed unmatched. CDR3 in amino acids: CSAKGQGSDWTQYF. The CDR3 nucleotides read TGCAGCGCAAAAGGACAGGGCAGCGATTGGACCCAGTACTTC.

This sequence joins TRBV6-6 and TRBJ2-1; possibly TRBD2 for D (6 bases). V lost 2 bases and J 5 bases, leaving 10 bases between the germline ends. Germline V gene data show CDR1 as MNHNY and CDR2 as SVGAGI (reference sequence). The CDR3 sequence is 14 residues long. CDR3 sequence: CASSYGGVHNEQFF. CDR3 bases: TGTGCCAGCAGTTACGGCGGGGTCCACAATGAGCAGTTCTTC.

This chain links TRBV5-1 with TRBJ2-7, with TRBD1 identical over 7 bases. Germline-derived CDR1 and CDR2 are SGHRS and YFSETQ. V dropped 2 bases and J dropped 2; count of bases not matched to a gene: 7. The CDR3 length is 15 residues. In DNA form, the CDR3 reads TGCGCCAGCAGCTTATCCGGGACAGTCCCCTACGAGCAGTACTTC. It codes for CASSLSGTVPYEQYF.

The chain couples TRBV4-1 to TRBJ1-4; D ambiguous. The CDR3 has 15 amino acids. Trimming took off 4 bases at V and 1 base at J, with 10 bases between the two ends. Germline V CDR1 and CDR2: MGHRA, YSYEKL. The CDR3 is CASSPRTETNEKLFF. CDR3 nucleotide sequence: TGCGCCAGCAGCCCTCGGACTGAAACTAATGAAAAACTGTTTTTT.

This sequence joins TRBV6-1 and TRBJ2-7; the match to TRBD1 covers 9 bases. The J segment lost 9 bases and the V segment lost 4 bases, leaving 4 bases of the junction unmatched. The germline CDR1 and CDR2 sequences are MNHNS and SASEGT. The CDR3 extends over 12 amino acids. The CDR3 bases are TGTGCCAGCAGTGTGACAGGGGGTTTGCAGTACTTC. Translation gives CASSVTGGLQYF.

V is TRBV11-2 and J is TRBJ2-7; no clear D gene. Between the trimmed V and J ends, which lost 5 bases and 4 bases, there was a span of 15 bases. The CDR3 totals 14 residues. Germline V gene sequence: CDR1 SGHAT, CDR2 FQNNGV. The CDR3: CASSHRRVVYEQYF. The CDR3, as DNA: TGTGCCAGCAGCCACCGACGGGTCGTTTACGAGCAGTACTTC.

This chain connects TRBV19 to TRBJ2-5; TRBD1 might be the D (6 bases). This CDR3 is built from 15 residues. CDR1 LNHDA and CDR2 SQIVND come from the germline V gene (reference sequence). V lost 5 bases, J lost 0 bases, and 13 bases lay in between. The CDR3 reads CASSSLRQDQETQYF. The DNA of the CDR3 is TGTGCCAGTAGTTCACTAAGACAGGACCAAGAGACCCAGTACTTC.

This sequence joins TRBV18 and TRBJ2-5; 7 nucleotides match TRBD1. Trimming removed 0 bases from V and 1 base from J; junction bases left unmatched: 2. CDR1 is KGHSH, CDR2 LQKENI, per germline. The CDR3 is made up of 15 amino acids. The DNA for the CDR3 is TGTGCCAGCTCACCACCGCGGACAGGCCAAGAGACCCAGTACTTC. Protein: CASSPPRTGQETQYF.

The chain has TRBV27 and TRBJ2-7, with 7 bases that match TRBD2. CDR1 MNHEY and CDR2 SMNVEV come from the germline V gene (reference sequence). The CDR3 has 14 amino acids. The V gene end was trimmed by 0 bases and the J gene end by 3 bases; junction bases not matched to a gene: 2. Here the CDR3 DNA reads TGTGCCAGCAGTTTATCAGCGGGAAACTACGAGCAGTACTTC. Amino acid sequence: CASSLSAGNYEQYF.

The chain joins TRBV4-3 to TRBJ2-7; TRBD2 might be the D (6 bases). The CDR3 totals 15 residues. From germline, CDR1 is LGHNA and CDR2 YSLEER. V dropped 0 bases and J dropped 2 bases, with 11 bases sitting between them. The CDR3 loop is CASSQEPGEPYEQYF. CDR3 DNA sequence: TGCGCCAGCAGCCAAGAACCGGGAGAGCCCTACGAGCAGTACTTC.

V gene TRBV25-1 combines with J gene TRBJ1-1; no reliable D call. Germline-derived CDR1 and CDR2 are MGHDK and SYGVNS. V was cut by 5 bases and J by 5 bases, with 6 bases left in between. This CDR3 comprises 11 residues. CDR3 DNA: TGTGCCAGCAGTCGGGGAACTGAAGCTTTCTTT. It yields the protein CASSRGTEAFF. Looking up the rest from reference TRBV25-1 and TRBJ1-1 gives the full variable domain: EADIYQTPRYLVIGTGKKITLECSQTMGHDKMYWYQQDPGMELHLIHYSYGVNSTEKGDLSSESTVSRIRTEHFPLTLESARPSHTSQYLCASSRGTEAFFGQGTRLTVV.

The V and J genes are TRBV30 and TRBJ1-2, with D perhaps matching TRBD1 (5 bases). The CDR3 runs to 11 residues. Germline CDR1 GTSNPN, CDR2 SVGIG (reference sequence). Trimming took off 2 bases at V and 7 bases at J, with 8 bases between the two ends. CDR3 amino acids: CAWSWGGGYTF. The DNA for the CDR3 is TGTGCCTGGAGTTGGGGCGGTGGCTACACCTTC.

The V and J genes are TRBV7-6 and TRBJ2-1, with no clear D. Trimming left V 2 bases short and J 7 bases short, with 3 bases between. This CDR3 spans 11 amino acids. CDR1 SGHVS and CDR2 FNYEAQ come from the germline V gene. Here the CDR3 DNA reads TGTGCCAGCAGCTTACAGAATGAGCAGTTCTTC. It translates to CASSLQNEQFF.

The chain uses TRBV18 and TRBJ1-6, with 8 bases lining up with TRBD1. The CDR3 has 12 amino acids. Looked up from germline, CDR1 is KGHSH and CDR2 is LQKENI. The trim removed 4 bases at V and 14 bases at J, leaving 4 bases unmatched. The CDR3 bases are TGTGCCAGCTCACAAGGACAGGGAACCCTCCACTTT. Amino acid sequence: CASSQGQGTLHF.

The chain uses TRBV6-5 and TRBJ2-7; 11 positions agree with TRBD2. The V and J ends lost 6 bases and 7 bases, in that order; junction bases with no gene match: 11. The length of the CDR3 is 15 residues. CDR1 is MNHEY and CDR2 is SVGAGI in the germline V gene. For the CDR3, the DNA is TGTGCCAGCAGATCCGGACTAGCGGGTCCAGAAGAGCAGTACTTC. Its protein is CASRSGLAGPEEQYF.

This chain joins TRBV18 and TRBJ1-1, with a tentative D call TRBD1 (5 bases). Germline V lookup: CDR1 KGHSH, CDR2 LQKENI. V lost 0 bases and J lost 3, with 8 bases in between. CDR3 size: 14 residues. CDR3 sequence (DNA): TGTGCCAGCTCACCACCAGGGGATGACACTGAAGCTTTCTTT. It translates to CASSPPGDDTEAFF.

V and J are TRBV7-2 and TRBJ1-1; TRBD1 matches 7 bases. In germline, CDR1 is SGHTA, CDR2 FQGNSA. The V and J ends lost 5 bases and 11 bases, in that order; junction bases with no gene match: 14. The CDR3 contains 14 residues. The chain's CDR3 is CASSLQGITNRAFF. CDR3 DNA sequence: TGTGCCAGCAGCCTACAGGGGATTACTAACCGGGCTTTCTTT.

This sequence joins TRBV7-2 and TRBJ2-7; 7 bases fit TRBD1. Germline V CDR1 and CDR2: SGHTA, FQGNSA. The CDR3 spans 14 residues. J gave up 3 bases and V 5 bases, and 7 bases lay outside the gene matches. This chain's CDR3 is CASSRTGQIYEQYF. CDR3 nucleotides: TGTGCCAGCAGCCGGACGGGACAGATCTACGAGCAGTACTTC.

V usage is TRBV5-6 and J usage is TRBJ1-1; D call uncertain. V dropped 2 bases and J dropped 7 bases, with 12 bases sitting between them. Germline V CDR1 and CDR2: SGHDT, YYEEEE. The CDR3 sequence is 13 residues long. CDR3 DNA: TGTGCCAGCAGCTTTAAGTCGGTTGATGAAGCTTTCTTT. This encodes CASSFKSVDEAFF.

The chain is built from TRBV5-1 and TRBJ2-1; tentatively, D is TRBD1 (5 bases). V was trimmed by 2 bases and J by 1 base, leaving 7 bases between them. Germline V gives CDR1 SGHRS, CDR2 YFSETQ. The CDR3 consists of 14 residues. The CDR3 bases are TGCGCCAGCAGCTTACAGGAATCCTACAATGAGCAGTTCTTC. It encodes CASSLQESYNEQFF.

CDR3 sequence reads: CASSLTSGRIYGYTF. DNA for the CDR3: TGTGCCAGCAGCCTGACCTCCGGGAGAATCTATGGCTACACCTTC. J is TRBJ1-2 and V is TRBV6-5; no definite D call. V lost 6 bases to trimming and J lost 4 bases, with 18 bases between them. This CDR3 has 15 residues. Germline V CDR1 and CDR2: MNHEY, SVGAGI.

The rearrangement joins TRBV4-1 to TRBJ2-3, with D perhaps matching TRBD1 (7 bases). Germline V lookup: CDR1 MGHRA, CDR2 YSYEKL. Trimming removed 2 bases from V and 8 bases from J, with 20 bases in between. The CDR3 has 16 residues. CDR3 residues: CASSQSPTGTGCTQYF. The CDR3, as DNA: TGCGCCAGCAGCCAAAGCCCGACAGGGACTGGTTGTACGCAGTATTTT.

The chain combines TRBV6-1 with TRBJ1-3, with TRBD1 matching over 9 bases. Germline lookup yields CDR1 MNHNS and CDR2 SASEGT. This CDR3 has 14 amino acids. Trimming at V came to 8 bases and at J to 3 bases, leaving 5 bases not matched to a gene. CDR3 loop: CASHRGLGGNTIYF. In DNA form, the CDR3 reads TGTGCCAGCCACAGGGGGCTAGGTGGAAACACCATATATTTT.